This TCR beta chain emerged from a study of T cells in women clearing cervical HPV infection. The study's findings and limits: Repertoire richness, not evenness, was significantly elevated in CIN3+ cases versus controls.

The method was immunoSEQ multiplex PCR; TCRdb's version includes in-frame clones alone and lacks a portion of them. This sample's table has some 37,000 clones. On this clone: Antigen: not known. Read sequence stops 3 residues before the CDR3 end, and the germline J gene provides the missing end.

CDR1 and CDR2 (germline): SGHRS, YFSETQ. Unmatched junction bases numbered 6, after V lost 4 bases and J lost 5 bases. CDR3 length: 14 residues. The sequencing input was blood buffy coat. J is TRBJ2-5 and V is TRBV5-1; 9 bases match TRBD1. The TCR was taken from a woman between 18 and 75 years old with a cervical HPV16 infection that either progressed to CIN3+ or cleared (not recorded which). The part of the CDR3 DNA that was read is TGCGCCAGCAGCAGGGGACAGGGTATTGAGACC. This translates into CASSRGQGIET. The complete CDR3 protein is CASSRGQGIETQYF.